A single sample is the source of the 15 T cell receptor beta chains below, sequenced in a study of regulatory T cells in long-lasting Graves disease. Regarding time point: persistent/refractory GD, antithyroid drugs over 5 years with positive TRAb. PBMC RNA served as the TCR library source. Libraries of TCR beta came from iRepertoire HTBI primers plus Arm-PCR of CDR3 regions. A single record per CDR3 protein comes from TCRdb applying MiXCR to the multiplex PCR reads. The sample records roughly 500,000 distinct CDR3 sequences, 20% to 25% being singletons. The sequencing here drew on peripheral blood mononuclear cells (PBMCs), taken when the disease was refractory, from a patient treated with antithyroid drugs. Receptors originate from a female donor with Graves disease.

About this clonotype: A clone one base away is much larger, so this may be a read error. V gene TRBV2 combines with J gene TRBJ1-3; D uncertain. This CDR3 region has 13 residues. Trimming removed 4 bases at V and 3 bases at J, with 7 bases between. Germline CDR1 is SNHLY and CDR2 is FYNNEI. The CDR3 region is CASSAEGGNTIYF. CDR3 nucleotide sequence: TGTGCCAGCAGTGCTGAAGGTGGAAACACCATATATTTT.

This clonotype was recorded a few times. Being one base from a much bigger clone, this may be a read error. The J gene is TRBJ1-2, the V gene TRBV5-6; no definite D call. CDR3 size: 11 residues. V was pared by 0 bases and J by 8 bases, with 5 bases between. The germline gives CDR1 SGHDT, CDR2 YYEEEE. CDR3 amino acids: CASSLEVGYTF. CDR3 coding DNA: TGTGCCAGCAGCTTGGAGGTGGGCTACACCTTC.

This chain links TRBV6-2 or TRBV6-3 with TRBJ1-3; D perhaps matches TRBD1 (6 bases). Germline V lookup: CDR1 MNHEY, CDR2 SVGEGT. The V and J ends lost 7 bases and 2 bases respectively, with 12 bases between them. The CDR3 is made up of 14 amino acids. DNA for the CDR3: TGTGCCAGCACTGGGGGGGCGGCTGGAAACACCATATATTTT. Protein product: CASTGGAAGNTIYF.

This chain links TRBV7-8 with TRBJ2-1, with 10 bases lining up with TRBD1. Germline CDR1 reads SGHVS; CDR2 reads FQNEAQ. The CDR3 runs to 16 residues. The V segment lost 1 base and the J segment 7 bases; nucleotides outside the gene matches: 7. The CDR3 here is CASSLVVGQGGNEQFF. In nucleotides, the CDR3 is TGTGCCAGCAGCTTAGTTGTAGGACAGGGGGGAAATGAGCAGTTCTTC.

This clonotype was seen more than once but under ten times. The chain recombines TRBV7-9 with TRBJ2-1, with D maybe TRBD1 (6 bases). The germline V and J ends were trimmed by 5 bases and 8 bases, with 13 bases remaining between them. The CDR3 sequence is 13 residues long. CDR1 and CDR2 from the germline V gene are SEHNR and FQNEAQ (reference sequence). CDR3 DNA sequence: TGTGCCAGCAGCACGTACAGGGTGGATGAGCAGTTCTTC. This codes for CASSTYRVDEQFF.

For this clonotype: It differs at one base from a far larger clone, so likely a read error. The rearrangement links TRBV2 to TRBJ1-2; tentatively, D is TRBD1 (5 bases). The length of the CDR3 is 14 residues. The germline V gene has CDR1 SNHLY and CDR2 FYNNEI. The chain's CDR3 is CAGSLDEGPYGYTF. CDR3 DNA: TGTGCCGGCAGTTTAGACGAGGGGCCTTATGGCTACACCTTC.

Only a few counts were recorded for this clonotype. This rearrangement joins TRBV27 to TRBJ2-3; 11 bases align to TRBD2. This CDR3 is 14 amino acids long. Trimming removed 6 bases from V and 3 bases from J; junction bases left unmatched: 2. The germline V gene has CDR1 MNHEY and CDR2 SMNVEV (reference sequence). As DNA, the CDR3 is TGTGCCAGCAGCACTAGCGGGAGTACAGATACGCAGTATTTT. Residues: CASSTSGSTDTQYF.

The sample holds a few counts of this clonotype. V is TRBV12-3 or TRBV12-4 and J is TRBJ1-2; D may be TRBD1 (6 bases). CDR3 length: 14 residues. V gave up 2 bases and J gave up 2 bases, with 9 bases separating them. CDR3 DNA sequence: TGTGCCAGCAGTTTAAAAACAGGGAACTATGGCTACACCTTC. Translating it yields CASSLKTGNYGYTF.

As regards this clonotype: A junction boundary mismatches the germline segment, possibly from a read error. The CDR3 nucleotides are TGTGCCAGCGGAACCGGGACTAGCGGGGCGGATGAGCATTTCTTC. Translating gives CASGTGTSGADEHFF. The chain employs TRBV28 and TRBJ2-1; 13 bases agree with TRBD2. The germline V gene has CDR1 MDHEN and CDR2 SYDVKM. This CDR3 has 15 amino acids. Filled out from reference TRBV28 and TRBJ2-1, the complete variable domain reads DVKVTQSSRYLVKRTGEKVFLECVQDMDHENMFWYRQDPGLGLRLIYFSYDVKMKEKGDIPEGYSVSREKKERFSLILESASTNQTSMYLCASGTGTSGADEHFFGPGTRLTVL.

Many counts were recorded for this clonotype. CDR3 in amino acids: CASSLDRGTGELFF. As DNA, the CDR3 is TGTGCCAGCAGCCTCGACAGGGGGACCGGGGAGCTGTTTTTT. The rearrangement uses TRBV6-1 and TRBJ2-2; TRBD1 matches 9 bases. V lost 6 bases, J lost 5 bases, and 4 bases stayed unmatched. The CDR3 length is 14 residues. Per germline, CDR1 MNHNS and CDR2 SASEGT.

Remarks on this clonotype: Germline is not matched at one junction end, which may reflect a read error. The CDR3 loop is CASSYNEKPFF. The CDR3 region has the DNA TGTGCCAGCAGTTATAATGAAAAACCGTTTTTT. This chain connects TRBV28 to TRBJ1-4; D remains unclear. Germline V gives CDR1 MDHEN, CDR2 SYDVKM. CDR3 size: 11 residues. The entire variable domain, with the rest obtained from reference TRBV28 and TRBJ1-4, is as follows: DVKVTQSSRYLVKRTGEKVFLECVQDMDHENMFWYRQDPGLGLRLIYFSYDVKMKEKGDIPEGYSVSREKKERFSLILESASTNQTSMYLCASSYNEKPFFGSGTQLSVL.

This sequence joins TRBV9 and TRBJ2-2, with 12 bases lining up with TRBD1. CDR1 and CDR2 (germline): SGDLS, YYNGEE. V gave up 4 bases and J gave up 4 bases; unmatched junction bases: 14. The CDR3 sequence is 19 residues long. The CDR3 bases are TGTGCCAGCAGCACCCGTTTGGGACAGGGGGCTCGTGGCACCGGGGAGCTGTTTTTT. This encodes CASSTRLGQGARGTGELFF.

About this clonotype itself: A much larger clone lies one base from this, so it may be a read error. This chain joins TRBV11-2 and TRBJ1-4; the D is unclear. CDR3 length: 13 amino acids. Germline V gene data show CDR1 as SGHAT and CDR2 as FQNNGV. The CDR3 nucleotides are TGTACCAGCAGCTTATCGCTTGAAGAAAAACTGTTTTTT. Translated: CTSSLSLEEKLFF.

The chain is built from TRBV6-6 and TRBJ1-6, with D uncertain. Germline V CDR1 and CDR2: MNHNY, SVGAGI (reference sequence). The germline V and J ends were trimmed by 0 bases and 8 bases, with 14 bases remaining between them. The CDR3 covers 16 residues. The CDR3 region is CASSYSSTPNYSPLHF. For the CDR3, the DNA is TGTGCCAGCAGTTACTCGAGTACACCAAACTATTCACCCCTCCACTTT.

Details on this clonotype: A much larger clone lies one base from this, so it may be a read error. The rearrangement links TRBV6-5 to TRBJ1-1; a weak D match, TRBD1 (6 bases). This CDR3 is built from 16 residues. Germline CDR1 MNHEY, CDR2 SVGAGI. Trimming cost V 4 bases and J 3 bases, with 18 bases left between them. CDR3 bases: TGTGCCAGCAGTTGCCATCTGACAGGAAAGGACACTGAAGCTTTCTTT. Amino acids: CASSCHLTGKDTEAFF.